A single sample is the source of the 22 T cell receptor beta chains below, sequenced in a study of blood T cell repertoires in COVID-19 (dated by TCRdb to 2019 to 2021). Libraries were prepared through the immunoSEQ multiplex PCR assay. Here the immuneACCESS table is served through TCRdb, limited to in-frame sequences with V and J called. Missing clones are a known gap in these copies; in checked studies unresolved V genes cover under half, and the rest lacks a known reason. Here the sample has roughly 300,000 clones; approximately 90% occur a single time. Approximately 6% of the sample belongs to the ten largest clones. Sequences were obtained from PBMCs or T cells enriched from blood (not recorded which). These receptors all come from a woman in her twenties or thirties who had recovered from COVID-19.

This chain joins TRBV5-4 and TRBJ2-7; the D gene is possibly TRBD2 (5 bases). The germline CDR1 and CDR2 sequences are SGHNT and YYREEE (reference sequence). CDR3 length: 13 residues. V shed 0 bases and J shed 6 bases, with 10 bases lying between them. The CDR3 nucleotides read TGTGCCAGCAGCTTGGTAGCGACCGTCGAGCAGTACTTC. Its translation is CASSLVATVEQYF.

The chain combines TRBV2 with TRBJ1-1, with D possibly being TRBD1 (6 bases). This CDR3 has 14 residues. From germline, CDR1 is SNHLY and CDR2 FYNNEI. V lost 2 bases to trimming and J lost 0 bases, with 7 bases between them. CDR3 nucleotide sequence: TGTGCCAGCAGTGAAACAGGGATGAACACTGAAGCTTTCTTT. Translation: CASSETGMNTEAFF.

The chain combines TRBV27 with TRBJ1-2; 10 positions agree with TRBD1. The CDR3 runs 14 residues. Per the germline V gene, CDR1 is MNHEY and CDR2 is SMNVEV (reference sequence). After removal of 4 bases from V and 8 bases from J, the junction contained 7 bases not matched to a gene. CDR3 amino acids: CASSSGQGRGGYTF. CDR3 bases: TGTGCCAGCAGTTCGGGACAGGGGAGAGGCGGCTACACCTTC.

The rearrangement joins TRBV27 to TRBJ1-2; tentative D call: TRBD1 (6 bases). In germline, CDR1 is MNHEY, CDR2 SMNVEV (reference sequence). This CDR3 is built from 13 residues. V shed 5 bases and J shed 8 bases, with 15 bases lying between them. CDR3 in amino acids: CASSKTGLGGYTF. CDR3 bases: TGTGCCAGCAGTAAGACAGGATTAGGGGGCTACACCTTC.

The V gene is TRBV6-2 or TRBV6-3, the J gene TRBJ2-4; D might be TRBD1 (6 bases). Germline V gene data show CDR1 as MNHEY and CDR2 as SVGEGT. CDR3 length: 14 amino acids. Trimming left V 6 bases short and J 5 bases short, with 14 bases between. CDR3: CASSTMGAENIQYF. CDR3 coding DNA: TGTGCCAGCAGCACTATGGGGGCGGAAAACATTCAGTACTTC.

V and J are TRBV6-5 and TRBJ1-6; the D gene is possibly TRBD1 (6 bases). The germline V gene has CDR1 MNHEY and CDR2 SVGAGI. V lost 7 bases, J lost 5 bases, and 15 bases lay in between. This CDR3 spans 15 amino acids. DNA for the CDR3: TGTGCCAGCAAACCCCGGGACATAAATAATTCACCCCTCCACTTT. Residues: CASKPRDINNSPLHF.

Regarding this clone: Other DNA sequences from this sample encode an identical CDR3 as well. The chain links TRBV5-1 to TRBJ1-2; D is ambiguous. Germline loops: CDR1 SGHRS, CDR2 YFSETQ. The CDR3 covers 13 residues. V shed 0 bases and J shed 2 bases, with 5 bases lying between them. CDR3 region: CASSLGQNYGYTF. The CDR3 region has the DNA TGCGCCAGCAGCTTGGGCCAGAACTATGGCTACACCTTC.

This rearrangement joins TRBV5-4 to TRBJ2-3; possibly TRBD2 for D (5 bases). The CDR3 sequence is 13 residues long. V lost 3 bases, J lost 2 bases, and 7 bases lay in between. Looked up from germline, CDR1 is SGHNT and CDR2 is YYREEE (reference sequence). The CDR3 protein is CASSSDSTDTQYF. The CDR3 region has the DNA TGTGCCAGCAGCTCGGACTCCACAGATACGCAGTATTTT. The whole variable domain, remainder taken from reference TRBV5-4 and TRBJ2-3, is ETGVTQSPTHLIKTRGQQVTLRCSSQSGHNTVSWYQQALGQGPQFIFQYYREEENGRGNFPPRFSGLQFPNYSSELNVNALELDDSALYLCASSSDSTDTQYFGPGTRLTVL.

The chain couples TRBV6-5 to TRBJ2-2; 8 nucleotides line up with TRBD1. The germline V gene encodes CDR1 MNHEY and CDR2 SVGAGI. This CDR3 is 16 amino acids long. Unmatched junction bases numbered 4, after V lost 0 bases and J lost 4 bases. DNA of the CDR3: TGTGCCAGCAGTTACTCTGGGACAGGACTCACCGGGGAGCTGTTTTTT. Its protein is CASSYSGTGLTGELFF.

This clone was recorded only once. J is TRBJ1-2 and V is TRBV5-4; a possible D gene is TRBD1 (5 bases). The CDR3 runs 15 residues. Germline lookup yields CDR1 SGHNT and CDR2 YYREEE (reference sequence). Trimming pared 3 bases from V and 8 bases from J, leaving 20 bases between. CDR3 coding DNA: TGTGCCAGCAGCTCGACAGCCACCCTCCCTCTAGGCTACACCTTC. Translating it yields CASSSTATLPLGYTF.

The chain links TRBV5-1 to TRBJ1-2; the D gene is possibly TRBD1 (6 bases). V lost 4 bases and J lost 4, with 20 bases in between. Germline loops: CDR1 SGHRS, CDR2 YFSETQ. CDR3 size: 16 residues. The CDR3 nucleotides are TGCGCCAGCAGCCCGCCCGAGGCGCAAGGGGGCTATGGCTACACCTTC. Protein: CASSPPEAQGGYGYTF.

The chain links TRBV18 to TRBJ1-1, with D maybe TRBD1 (5 bases). Trimming took off 1 base at V and 3 bases at J, with 12 bases between the two ends. Per the germline V gene, CDR1 is KGHSH and CDR2 is LQKENI. There are 15 residues in the CDR3. CDR3 in DNA: TGTGCCAGCTCACCACTCTGGGGCGCGGACACTGAAGCTTTCTTT. Amino acids: CASSPLWGADTEAFF.

V gene TRBV19 combines with J gene TRBJ2-2; 10 bases fit TRBD2. The ends lost 5 bases at V and 7 bases at J; junction bases unmatched: 7. The V gene's germline CDR1 is LNHDA and CDR2 SQIVND (reference sequence). The CDR3 extends over 15 amino acids. The CDR3: CASSSSGGAVGELFF. Here the CDR3 DNA reads TGTGCCAGTAGTTCCAGCGGGGGGGCGGTCGGGGAGCTGTTTTTT.

The chain recombines TRBV30 with TRBJ1-2; D might be TRBD1 (6 bases). In germline, CDR1 is GTSNPN, CDR2 SVGIG (reference sequence). CDR3 length equals 13 residues. Trimming left V 4 bases short and J 5 bases short, with 14 bases between. The CDR3 protein is CAWNGGARYGYTF. The CDR3 DNA follows: TGTGCCTGGAATGGGGGGGCGAGGTATGGCTACACCTTC.

This clone was found once. This chain uses TRBV3-1 (or the pseudogene TRBV3-2) with TRBJ1-2, with TRBD1 matching over 8 bases. V shed 4 bases, J shed 8 bases, and the junction held 6 bases outside the gene matches. The CDR3 is 13 amino acids. CDR1 and CDR2 (germline): LGHDT, YNNKEL (reference sequence). For the CDR3, the DNA is TGTGCCAGCAGCCCCAAGGACAGGGCGGGCTACACCTTC. This encodes CASSPKDRAGYTF.

The gene calls are TRBV6-5 and TRBJ2-7, with 8 bases aligning to TRBD1. From germline, CDR1 is MNHEY and CDR2 SVGAGI. Trimming took 4 bases from V and 1 from J; bases not matched to a gene: 3. The CDR3 consists of 14 residues. In nucleotides, the CDR3 is TGTGCCAGCAGTTCGGGACAGGCTTCCTACGAGCAGTACTTC. Protein: CASSSGQASYEQYF.

This sequence joins TRBV27 and TRBJ1-2, with 9 bases matching TRBD1. CDR3 size: 15 residues. The junction had 9 bases not matched to a gene; V was cut back by 5 bases and J by 5 bases. Germline V gene data show CDR1 as MNHEY and CDR2 as SMNVEV (reference sequence). CDR3 amino acids: CASSIPRDRVYGYTF. CDR3 DNA: TGTGCCAGCAGTATTCCCCGGGACAGGGTTTATGGCTACACCTTC.

J is TRBJ1-1 and V is TRBV27; 8 bases fit TRBD1. V shed 5 bases, J shed 5 bases, and the junction held 7 bases outside the gene matches. Germline CDR1 reads MNHEY; CDR2 reads SMNVEV (reference sequence). The CDR3 has 14 amino acids. This CDR3 is CASSPGGWGTEAFF. The DNA of the CDR3 is TGTGCCAGCAGTCCAGGGGGCTGGGGGACTGAAGCTTTCTTT.

V and J are TRBV19 and TRBJ1-2; 7 bases are a match to TRBD1. CDR1 and CDR2 (germline): LNHDA, SQIVND (reference sequence). The V gene end was trimmed by 6 bases and the J gene end by 4 bases; junction bases not matched to a gene: 11. CDR3 size: 15 residues. For the CDR3, the DNA is TGTGCCAGTAGGGAACCGACAGGGAGGTTCTATGGCTACACCTTC. Amino acid sequence: CASREPTGRFYGYTF. Full variable domain (outside the CDR3, taken from reference TRBV19 and TRBJ1-2): DGGITQSPKYLFRKEGQNVTLSCEQNLNHDAMYWYRQDPGQGLRLIYYSQIVNDFQKGDIAEGYSVSREKKESFPLTVTSAQKNPTAFYLCASREPTGRFYGYTFGSGTRLTVV.

V usage is TRBV11-1 and J usage is TRBJ2-1; D unresolved. The CDR3 contains 12 residues. Germline V gene sequence: CDR1 SGHAT, CDR2 FQDESV (reference sequence). The V end lost 4 bases, the J end lost 3 bases, and 4 bases lay between the germline ends. This CDR3 reads CASSSNYNEQFF. The CDR3 DNA sequence: TGTGCCAGCAGCTCAAACTACAATGAGCAGTTCTTC.

This chain links TRBV7-9 with TRBJ1-4; 10 positions agree with TRBD1. Per germline, CDR1 SEHNR and CDR2 FQNEAQ (reference sequence). V lost 4 bases and J lost 2; bases outside the gene matches: 7. The CDR3 spans 17 residues. CDR3 residues: CASSSDRGRATNEKLFF. The CDR3 DNA follows: TGTGCCAGCAGCTCAGACAGGGGGCGGGCGACTAATGAAAAACTGTTTTTT.

The V call is TRBV28, the J call TRBJ1-1; D gene uncertain. CDR1 is MDHEN, CDR2 SYDVKM, per germline. Trimming shortened V by 8 bases and J by 3 bases, and 13 bases separated the two germline ends. This CDR3 is 13 amino acids long. The CDR3 DNA reads TGTGCCAGCGGTACCCAGAGCGACACTGAAGCTTTCTTT. As protein: CASGTQSDTEAFF.